The present TCR beta chain was sequenced within a study of post-analysis software for immune sequencing data. About the research overall: The study covered relapsing-remitting, secondary progressive and progressive-relapsing courses of multiple sclerosis. Findings of the study overall: For normalized Chao1 diversity, multiple sclerosis patients scored significantly lower than controls did. Under F measure analysis, samples from one preparation batch co-clustered strongly.

As for this clonotype: Its antigen is as yet unknown.

cDNA libraries of TCR beta carried unique molecular identifiers. TCRdb processed the PCR reads anew with MiXCR; each CDR3 protein has one entry. The sample has a few hundred thousand distinct CDR3 sequences, approximately 33% seen once. The sequenced sample was blood. This TCR came from a girl aged 5 to 17 with multiple sclerosis.

CDR3 loop: CASSQDGSWDEQYF. The CDR3, as DNA: TGTGCCAGCAGCCAAGACGGTAGCTGGGACGAGCAGTACTTC. This chain links TRBV4-2 with TRBJ2-5; no clear D gene. The J call could be wrong; TRBJ2-7 is a better fit for the DNA end. Germline CDR1 LGHNA, CDR2 YNFKEQ. CDR3 length: 14 residues.